This TCR beta chain was found in a study of blood T cell repertoires in COVID-19. The germline V gene has CDR1 MDHEN and CDR2 SYDVKM. The CDR3 loop spans 14 amino acids. The V end was cut by 6 bases, the J end by 5 bases, with 16 bases between. Clones were sequenced by immunoSEQ multiplex PCR, and TCRdb holds only the in-frame ones, with some missing. Here the sample spans approximately 150,000 clones, 81% being singletons. The source material was peripheral blood. This clonotype was sampled from a human donor in a cohort sampled during active COVID-19. The rearrangement uses TRBV28 and TRBJ2-5; perhaps TRBD1 as D (5 bases). This CDR3 is CASRAGQAQETQYF. CDR3 coding DNA: TGTGCCAGCAGGGCCGGACAAGCCCAGGAGACCCAGTACTTC. Full variable domain (rest looked up from reference TRBV28 and TRBJ2-5): DVKVTQSSRYLVKRTGEKVFLECVQDMDHENMFWYRQDPGLGLRLIYFSYDVKMKEKGDIPEGYSVSREKKERFSLILESASTNQTSMYLCASRAGQAQETQYFGPGTRLLVL.